Below are 21 T cell receptor beta chains sequenced from a single sample in a study of PD-1 blockade in classical Hodgkin lymphoma. Sequencing used immunoSEQ multiplex PCR; TCRdb keeps in-frame clones, though not all of them. The sample has 12,000 to 15,000 clones, about 82% seen once. In every patient, relapse followed autologous stem cell transplantation, while exposure to brentuximab vedotin differed. Sequenced material: peripheral blood mononuclear cells (PBMCs), taken at baseline. The receptor set was obtained from a human donor with classical Hodgkin lymphoma.

The chain carries TRBV6-6 and TRBJ1-5, with a weak D call TRBD1 (5 bases). Trimming pared 2 bases from V and 6 bases from J, leaving 11 bases between. The CDR3 length is 14 residues. CDR1 MNHNY and CDR2 SVGAGI come from the germline V gene (reference sequence). Here the CDR3 reads CASSYHQGGQPQHF. The CDR3 nucleotides read TGTGCCAGCAGTTACCATCAGGGAGGTCAGCCCCAGCATTTT.

CDR3 in amino acids: CASSWTGSSGQPQHF. The DNA of the CDR3 is TGTGCCAGCAGCTGGACCGGGTCGAGCGGCCAGCCCCAGCATTTT. The chain joins TRBV7-2 to TRBJ1-5; D is uncertain. V was trimmed by 4 bases and J by 7 bases, leaving 17 bases between them. This CDR3 spans 15 amino acids. Germline V gives CDR1 SGHTA, CDR2 FQGNSA.

V usage is TRBV7-8 and J usage is TRBJ2-5; 7 nucleotides align to TRBD1. This CDR3 is built from 16 residues. Germline values: CDR1 SGHVS, CDR2 FQNEAQ. Trimming removed 4 bases from V and 5 bases from J; junction bases left unmatched: 13. The chain's CDR3 is CASSSYPRQGWETQYF. The CDR3 coding sequence is TGTGCCAGCAGCTCCTACCCCCGACAGGGTTGGGAGACCCAGTACTTC.

This chain connects TRBV19 to TRBJ1-2; D gene ambiguous. The germline V gene encodes CDR1 LNHDA and CDR2 SQIVND (reference sequence). There are 12 residues in the CDR3. The V end lost 7 bases, the J end lost 8 bases, and 14 bases lay between the germline ends. CDR3 protein: CASITPPGGYTF. The CDR3 DNA reads TGTGCCAGTATCACCCCGCCGGGCGGCTACACCTTC.

The J gene is TRBJ2-3, the V gene TRBV29-1, with TRBD2 matching 11 bases. The ends lost 2 bases at V and 4 bases at J; junction bases unmatched: 8. The CDR3 runs 16 residues. CDR1 SQVTM and CDR2 ANQGSEA come from the germline V gene. DNA for the CDR3: TGCAGCGTTGAACTCTTTACTAGCGGGAGTGCAGATACGCAGTATTTT. It is translated as CSVELFTSGSADTQYF.

This clone was found a few times. This chain uses TRBV7-3 with TRBJ2-5; 12 bases fit TRBD1. J gave up 3 bases and V 5 bases, and 7 bases lay outside the gene matches. CDR3 length equals 16 residues. Germline V gene lookup returns CDR1 SGHTA and CDR2 FQGTGA. DNA for the CDR3: TGTGCCAGCAGCCCCACCGGGACAGGGGGCAAAGAGACCCAGTACTTC. It codes for CASSPTGTGGKETQYF.

This clone was observed a single time. The V gene is TRBV28, the J gene TRBJ1-1; D remains ambiguous. Germline V gives CDR1 MDHEN, CDR2 SYDVKM. The V end was cut by 7 bases, the J end by 4 bases, with 16 bases between. CDR3 length: 14 residues. The CDR3 region has the DNA TGTGCCAGCACCGAAGTACGGACGGCCACTGAAGCTTTCTTT. Protein sequence: CASTEVRTATEAFF.

In this sample, this clone turned up once. The CDR3 DNA sequence: TGTGCCAGCAGTGAAATGGGGACTTACGAGGCTGGCTACACCTTC. Protein product: CASSEMGTYEAGYTF. The V gene is TRBV2, the J gene TRBJ1-2; perhaps TRBD1 as D (5 bases). CDR3 size: 15 residues. V gave up 2 bases and J gave up 7 bases, with 17 bases separating them. Germline V gene sequence: CDR1 SNHLY, CDR2 FYNNEI.

V and J are TRBV7-8 and TRBJ1-5; D remains ambiguous. The CDR3 sequence is 16 residues long. The ends were cut back, 4 bases at V and 0 bases at J, with 13 bases in the middle. The germline V gene has CDR1 SGHVS and CDR2 FQNEAQ. CDR3 DNA: TGTGCCAGCAGCTCCCTTGACGCGGATAGCAATCAGCCCCAGCATTTT. Protein sequence: CASSSLDADSNQPQHF.

The CDR3 DNA reads TGCGCCAGCAGCATTAGCGTAGGCACAGATACGCAGTATTTT. This codes for CASSISVGTDTQYF. The chain combines TRBV5-1 with TRBJ2-3; perhaps TRBD2 as D (5 bases). The CDR3 extends over 14 amino acids. Deletions cut 4 bases from V and 1 base from J, with 10 bases between. Germline V lookup: CDR1 SGHRS, CDR2 YFSETQ.

J is TRBJ2-5 and V is TRBV7-9, with TRBD1 matching 10 bases. V was clipped by 6 bases and J by 5 bases; unmatched bases: 6. Per germline, CDR1 SEHNR and CDR2 FQNEAQ (reference sequence). The CDR3 covers 14 residues. DNA of the CDR3: TGTGCCAGCAGGCGGACAGGGGGAGGGGAGACCCAGTACTTC. Amino acids: CASRRTGGGETQYF. The variable domain in full, completed from reference TRBV7-9 and TRBJ2-5, reads DTGVSQNPRHKITKRGQNVTFRCDPISEHNRLYWYRQTLGQGPEFLTYFQNEAQLEKSRLLSDRFSAERPKGSFSTLEIQRTEQGDSAMYLCASRRTGGGETQYFGPGTRLLVL.

This chain connects TRBV2 to TRBJ2-7, with 10 positions matching TRBD2. The CDR3 totals 17 residues. Germline CDR1 is SNHLY and CDR2 is FYNNEI. Unmatched junction bases numbered 7, after V lost 1 base and J lost 1 base. CDR3 region: CASSEVLVAGGSYEQYF. The CDR3 DNA reads TGTGCCAGCAGTGAAGTGTTAGTAGCGGGAGGATCCTACGAGCAGTACTTC.

The V gene is TRBV7-9, the J gene TRBJ2-2; 7 bases are a match to TRBD1. J lost 3 bases, V lost 4 bases, and 2 bases had no gene match. From germline, CDR1 is SEHNR and CDR2 FQNEAQ (reference sequence). The length of the CDR3 is 14 residues. The chain's CDR3 is CASSWDSHTGELFF. The CDR3 DNA reads TGTGCCAGCAGCTGGGACAGCCACACCGGGGAGCTGTTTTTT.

This rearrangement joins TRBV6-5 to TRBJ2-1; D is undetermined. Germline loops: CDR1 MNHEY, CDR2 SVGAGI. CDR3 length: 12 residues. Trimming left V 0 bases short and J 7 bases short, with 4 bases between. The DNA for the CDR3 is TGTGCCAGCAGTTACTCGACTAATGAGCAGTTCTTC. This sequence encodes CASSYSTNEQFF.

The CDR3 DNA reads as TGTGCCAGCAGTTCCGGACAGGAGAGAGAGACCCAGTACTTC. This gives the protein CASSSGQERETQYF. The rearrangement joins TRBV28 to TRBJ2-5, with 7 bases matching TRBD1. CDR1 is MDHEN and CDR2 is SYDVKM in the germline V gene. The CDR3 runs 14 residues. V trimming: 4 bases; J trimming: 4 bases; junction bases outside the gene matches: 6. Supplemented by reference TRBV28 and TRBJ2-5, the full variable domain reads DVKVTQSSRYLVKRTGEKVFLECVQDMDHENMFWYRQDPGLGLRLIYFSYDVKMKEKGDIPEGYSVSREKKERFSLILESASTNQTSMYLCASSSGQERETQYFGPGTRLLVL.

The chain carries TRBV29-1 and TRBJ1-5, with 10 bases aligning to TRBD1. CDR1 and CDR2 (germline): SQVTM, ANQGSEA. The CDR3 extends over 14 amino acids. Germline trimming cut 4 bases from V and 6 bases from J; bases unmatched to any gene: 6. This CDR3 is CSVADGQGGQPQHF. Written as DNA, the CDR3 is TGCAGCGTTGCAGACGGACAGGGGGGTCAGCCCCAGCATTTT.

The V gene is TRBV2, the J gene TRBJ2-7; TRBD2 agrees at 10 bases. The J segment lost 1 base and the V segment lost 1 base, leaving 13 bases of the junction unmatched. This CDR3 is built from 19 residues. The germline CDR1 and CDR2 sequences are SNHLY and FYNNEI. The CDR3 coding sequence is TGTGCCAGCAGTGAAGATCCGGAGCAGCTAGCGGGAGTTTCCTACGAGCAGTACTTC. Translation gives CASSEDPEQLAGVSYEQYF.

The V and J genes are TRBV4-3 and TRBJ1-2; 11 positions agree with TRBD1. Germline CDR1 and CDR2: LGHNA and YSLEER. J lost 4 bases, V lost 3 bases, and 4 bases had no gene match. This CDR3 is 15 amino acids long. For the CDR3, the DNA is TGCGCCAGCAGCCAGGACAGGGGGCTTGCCTATGGCTACACCTTC. Protein product: CASSQDRGLAYGYTF.

This chain uses TRBV18 with TRBJ1-2; D uncertain. Germline V lookup: CDR1 KGHSH, CDR2 LQKENI. The CDR3 loop spans 14 amino acids. Between the trimmed V and J ends, which lost 2 bases and 4 bases, there was a span of 11 bases. CDR3 DNA sequence: TGTGCCAGCTCACCAAATCTGCAGGTCTATGGCTACACCTTC. It translates to CASSPNLQVYGYTF.

V is TRBV7-9 and J is TRBJ1-2; tentatively, D is TRBD1 (5 bases). This CDR3 region has 17 residues. CDR1 is SEHNR, CDR2 FQNEAQ, per germline (reference sequence). Trimming pared 2 bases from V and 1 base from J, leaving 17 bases between. The CDR3 spells CASSLIMAGSGNYGYTF. The CDR3 DNA sequence: TGTGCCAGCAGCTTAATAATGGCAGGGTCTGGTAACTATGGCTACACCTTC.

The rearrangement joins TRBV19 to TRBJ2-3; no firm D call. Germline assignment: CDR1 LNHDA and CDR2 SQIVND (reference sequence). CDR3 length equals 15 residues. Trimming removed 2 bases from V and 0 bases from J, with 9 bases in between. The CDR3 spells CASSIRAVSTDTQYF. CDR3 bases: TGTGCCAGTAGTATAAGGGCAGTAAGCACAGATACGCAGTATTTT.